There are a few counts of the clone carrying this TCR beta chain. What it binds is not known. The data derive from a study of early T cells in non-severe SARS-CoV-2 infection. Notes on the study in general: Private and CD4 specificities were missed by VDJdb matching, which favored anti-spike CD8 responses.

This CDR3 is 14 amino acids long. Germline values: CDR1 MNHEY, CDR2 SVGAGI. The trim removed 7 bases at V and 5 bases at J, leaving 7 bases unmatched. Unique molecular identifiers (one per individual cDNA molecule) were attached. TCRdb independently ran MiXCR on the 5' RACE reads; one entry per CDR3 protein. Here the sample spans about 49,000 distinct CDR3 sequences, 10% to 15% being singletons. V gene TRBV6-5 combines with J gene TRBJ2-5, with 10 bases aligning to TRBD2. The sequence came from an adult who was a healthcare worker with PCR-confirmed SARS-CoV-2 infection or an uninfected control (not recorded which). Sample: whole blood. CDR3 DNA sequence: TGTGCCAGCATCCTAAGCGGGGGGGCGGAGACCCAGTACTTC. Protein: CASILSGGAETQYF.